This TCR beta chain derives from a study of cytomegalovirus exposure and HLA in healthy donors. Study-wide results and limits: Clonal expansion, a later analysis showed, was greater in HLA-associated TCR beta chains than in equally common others.

This clone was seen a single time. The antigen remains unidentified. The CDR3 spans 16 residues. Trimming removed 7 bases from V and 4 bases from J; junction bases left unmatched: 11. Germline assignment: CDR1 SNHLY and CDR2 FYNNEI. PCR amplification relied on 60 Vbeta primers (plus 13 Jbeta primers). Sequencing used immunoSEQ multiplex PCR; TCRdb keeps in-frame clones, though not all of them. The table lists some 160,000 clones, 84% of them singletons. This TCR derives from a man aged 18 to 35 in good health and CMV-seronegative. The chain carries TRBV2 and TRBJ2-1, with 9 bases lining up with TRBD2. Sequencing input: PBMCs. CDR3 in DNA: TGTGCCAGCATTGACTTGGCTAGCGGGAATTACAATGAGCAGTTCTTC. This codes for CASIDLASGNYNEQFF.